The rows below give T cell receptor beta chains drawn from one sample of a study of technical replicates of blood from a few donors. Using immunoSEQ multiplex PCR, the repertoire was profiled, and TCRdb retains in-frame clones only, with some absent. The sample yields 60,000 to 85,000 clones, approximately 94% seen once. Sequenced input: T cells isolated from PBMCs. The source is a human donor in good health. Both conserved end residues are part of each CDR3. Each record gives: CDR3 protein, CDR3 DNA, clone size, J gene, V gene, D gene. The D gene is left open where the match is weak. Size tells how often a clone was seen (once, few, many) or the class of an expanded clone, and some rows leave it out.

CDR3aa: CASSIAGAGTGELFF
CDR3nt: TGTGCCAGCTCGATAGCGGGAGCGGGCACCGGGGAGCTGTTTTTT
abundance: few
j_gene: TRBJ2-2
v_gene: TRBV2
d_gene: TRBD2

CDR3aa: CASSLAGYTGELFF
CDR3nt: TGTGCCAGCAGTTTAGCAGGGTACACCGGGGAGCTGTTTTTT
abundance: -
j_gene: TRBJ2-2
v_gene: TRBV27
d_gene: -

CDR3aa: CASSLWFQGLNTGELFF
CDR3nt: TGTGCCAGCAGTTTATGGTTCCAGGGACTGAACACCGGGGAGCTGTTTTTT
abundance: -
j_gene: TRBJ2-2
v_gene: TRBV27
d_gene: -

CDR3aa: CASSWDTGTEAFF
CDR3nt: TGTGCCAGCAGTTGGGACACGGGGACTGAAGCTTTCTTT
abundance: -
j_gene: TRBJ1-1
v_gene: TRBV14
d_gene: -

CDR3aa: CASSQYWGERHNEQFF
CDR3nt: TGCGCCAGCAGCCAATATTGGGGAGAGAGGCACAATGAGCAGTTCTTC
abundance: -
j_gene: TRBJ2-1
v_gene: TRBV4-3
d_gene: -

CDR3aa: CASSLGEAETQYF
CDR3nt: TGTGCCAGCAGCTTGGGGGAGGCAGAGACCCAGTACTTC
abundance: -
j_gene: TRBJ2-5
v_gene: TRBV5-4
d_gene: -

CDR3aa: CAWSVLIDYTGELFF
CDR3nt: TGTGCCTGGAGTGTACTCATAGACTACACCGGGGAGCTGTTTTTT
abundance: -
j_gene: TRBJ2-2
v_gene: TRBV30
d_gene: -

CDR3aa: CASSQEGQGYQPQHF
CDR3nt: TGCGCCAGCAGCCAAGAAGGGCAGGGTTATCAGCCCCAGCATTTT
abundance: -
j_gene: TRBJ1-5
v_gene: TRBV4-1
d_gene: -

CDR3aa: CASSVALTGEQYF
CDR3nt: TGTGCCAGCAGCGTAGCCCTAACGGGCGAGCAGTACTTC
abundance: -
j_gene: TRBJ2-7
v_gene: TRBV9
d_gene: -

CDR3aa: CASSLVNTEAFF
CDR3nt: TGTGCCAGCAGCCTGGTAAACACTGAAGCTTTCTTT
abundance: few
j_gene: TRBJ1-1
v_gene: TRBV5-6
d_gene: -

CDR3aa: CASTPVGTGYGYTF
CDR3nt: TGTGCCAGCACCCCCGTCGGGACAGGCTATGGCTACACCTTC
abundance: -
j_gene: TRBJ1-2
v_gene: TRBV6-1
d_gene: TRBD1

CDR3aa: CASSVGTGYNEQFF
CDR3nt: TGTGCCAGCAGCGTAGGGACAGGATACAATGAGCAGTTCTTC
abundance: -
j_gene: TRBJ2-1
v_gene: TRBV9
d_gene: TRBD1

CDR3aa: CASSGPGTSADEQFF
CDR3nt: TGTGCCAGCTCAGGGCCCGGGACTAGTGCCGATGAGCAGTTCTTC
abundance: once
j_gene: TRBJ2-1
v_gene: TRBV18
d_gene: TRBD2

CDR3aa: CASSLGTGGEENTIYF
CDR3nt: TGCGCCAGCAGCTTGGGGACAGGGGGCGAAGAAAACACCATATATTTT
abundance: -
j_gene: TRBJ1-3
v_gene: TRBV5-1
d_gene: TRBD1

CDR3aa: CASSDWGQLNTEAFF
CDR3nt: TGTGCCAGTAGTGATTGGGGGCAATTGAACACTGAAGCTTTCTTT
abundance: -
j_gene: TRBJ1-1
v_gene: TRBV19
d_gene: -

CDR3aa: CASSQGGLNTDTQYF
CDR3nt: TGCGCCAGCAGCCAGGGGGGGCTCAACACAGATACGCAGTATTTT
abundance: -
j_gene: TRBJ2-3
v_gene: TRBV4-1
d_gene: -

CDR3aa: CASTDRDGYTF
CDR3nt: TGCGCCAGCACCGACAGGGACGGCTACACCTTC
abundance: -
j_gene: TRBJ1-2
v_gene: TRBV5-1
d_gene: TRBD1

CDR3aa: CASSASFGGTSVTGELFF
CDR3nt: TGTGCCAGCAGTGCGTCCTTTGGTGGGACTAGTGTTACCGGGGAGCTGTTTTTT
abundance: -
j_gene: TRBJ2-2
v_gene: TRBV6-1
d_gene: TRBD2

CDR3aa: CASTSLAGSSYEQYF
CDR3nt: TGTGCCAGTACCTCGCTAGCGGGGAGCTCCTACGAGCAGTACTTC
abundance: -
j_gene: TRBJ2-7
v_gene: TRBV27
d_gene: TRBD2

CDR3aa: CASELQVQSSEQFF
CDR3nt: TGTGCCAGCGAACTACAGGTCCAGTCTAGTGAGCAGTTCTTC
abundance: -
j_gene: TRBJ2-1
v_gene: TRBV7-2
d_gene: -

CDR3aa: CASRSLWGPNEKLFF
CDR3nt: TGTGCCAGCAGAAGCTTGTGGGGGCCTAATGAAAAACTGTTTTTT
abundance: -
j_gene: TRBJ1-4
v_gene: TRBV6-5
d_gene: -

CDR3aa: CASSLSRTQIVGAFF
CDR3nt: TGTGCCAGCAGCCTATCCAGGACACAAATAGTAGGGGCTTTCTTT
abundance: -
j_gene: TRBJ1-1
v_gene: TRBV11-2
d_gene: -

CDR3aa: CASSSYRPGTTFSGYTF
CDR3nt: TGCGCCAGCAGCTCATATCGGCCCGGGACAACCTTCAGTGGCTACACCTTC
abundance: -
j_gene: TRBJ1-2
v_gene: TRBV5-1
d_gene: -

CDR3aa: CAISESLRASGSVSYEQYF
CDR3nt: TGTGCCATCAGTGAGTCGCTAAGGGCTAGCGGGAGTGTATCCTACGAGCAGTACTTC
abundance: -
j_gene: TRBJ2-7
v_gene: TRBV10-3
d_gene: TRBD2

CDR3aa: CASSDSRRENTGELFF
CDR3nt: TGTGCCAGCAGTGACTCGCGTCGGGAGAACACCGGGGAGCTGTTTTTT
abundance: -
j_gene: TRBJ2-2
v_gene: TRBV6-4
d_gene: -

CDR3aa: CAISDVRQRNTEAFF
CDR3nt: TGTGCCATCAGTGATGTTAGACAGAGGAACACTGAAGCTTTCTTT
abundance: -
j_gene: TRBJ1-1
v_gene: TRBV10-3
d_gene: -

CDR3aa: CSVEGRGNRADTQYF
CDR3nt: TGCAGCGTTGAAGGCAGGGGGAATAGGGCAGATACGCAGTATTTT
abundance: -
j_gene: TRBJ2-3
v_gene: TRBV29-1
d_gene: TRBD1

CDR3aa: CASTPDSYEQYF
CDR3nt: TGTGCCAGCACCCCAGACAGCTACGAGCAGTACTTC
abundance: -
j_gene: TRBJ2-7
v_gene: TRBV28
d_gene: -

CDR3aa: CASSSGLAESEQYF
CDR3nt: TGCGCCAGCAGCTCAGGACTAGCGGAAAGCGAGCAGTACTTC
abundance: -
j_gene: TRBJ2-7
v_gene: TRBV5-1
d_gene: TRBD2

CDR3aa: CAWSIPGFLYF
CDR3nt: TGTGCCTGGAGTATTCCGGGGTTTTTGTACTTC
abundance: -
j_gene: TRBJ2-4
v_gene: TRBV30
d_gene: -

CDR3aa: CASSLIWAGKSGEQYF
CDR3nt: TGTGCCAGCAGTTTAATATGGGCAGGGAAGTCAGGCGAGCAGTACTTC
abundance: -
j_gene: TRBJ2-7
v_gene: TRBV27
d_gene: -

CDR3aa: CAISYNRGQNTGELFF
CDR3nt: TGTGCCATCAGCTACAACAGGGGGCAAAACACCGGGGAGCTGTTTTTT
abundance: -
j_gene: TRBJ2-2
v_gene: TRBV10-3
d_gene: TRBD1